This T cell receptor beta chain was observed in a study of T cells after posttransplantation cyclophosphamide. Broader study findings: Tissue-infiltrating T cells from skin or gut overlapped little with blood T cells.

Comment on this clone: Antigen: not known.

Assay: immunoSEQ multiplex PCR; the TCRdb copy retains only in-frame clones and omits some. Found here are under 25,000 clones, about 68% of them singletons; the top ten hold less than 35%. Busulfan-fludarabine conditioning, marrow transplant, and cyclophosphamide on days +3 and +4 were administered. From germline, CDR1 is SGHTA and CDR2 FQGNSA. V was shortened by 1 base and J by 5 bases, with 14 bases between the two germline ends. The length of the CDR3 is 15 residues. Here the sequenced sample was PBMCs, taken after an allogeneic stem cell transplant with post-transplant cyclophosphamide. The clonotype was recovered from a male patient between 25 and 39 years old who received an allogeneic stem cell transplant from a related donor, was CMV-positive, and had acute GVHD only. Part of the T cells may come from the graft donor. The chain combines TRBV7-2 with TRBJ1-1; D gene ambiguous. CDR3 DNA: TGTGCCAGCAGCTTAGACGGGGATGCGGGGACTGAAGCTTTCTTT. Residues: CASSLDGDAGTEAFF.